This T cell receptor beta chain was documented in a study of T-cell memory formation after mild COVID-19. The ends were cut back, 5 bases at V and 5 bases at J, with 12 bases in the middle. This CDR3 region has 14 residues. Looked up from germline, CDR1 is KGHDR and CDR2 is SFDVKD. Study conclusions and caveats: Specificity for SARS-CoV-2 was not confirmed among the second-wave clones peaking on day 37. Chiefly within CM and EM were the contracting CD4+ clones; CD8+ ones were within EMRA. Some responding clones appeared in pre-infection memory, suggesting cross-reactive memory joined. Clones that got smaller from day 15 to 85 had even CD4/CD8, while clones growing later tipped toward CD4+.

Of note for this clonotype: Its antigen is as yet unknown.

TCRdb independently ran MiXCR on the 5' RACE reads; one entry per CDR3 protein. The table records about 430,000 distinct CDR3 sequences, roughly 26% of them present only once. The clonotype originates from an adult woman who had mild COVID-19 (a few samples of this study predate the infection). Cell type and time point are not known. Sample: PBMCs or a T cell subset sorted from them (not recorded which). The genes are TRBV24-1 and TRBJ2-1; D perhaps matches TRBD2 (6 bases). The DNA of the CDR3 is TGTGCCACCAGTGCTCAGCGGGCGGACAATGAGCAGTTCTTC. It codes for CATSAQRADNEQFF.